The clone carrying this TCR beta chain has more than one count but fewer than ten. Original processing notes: Scientists estimated how many nucleated cells there were by amplifying reference gene primers. Assay: immunoSEQ multiplex PCR; the TCRdb copy retains only in-frame clones and omits some. V and J calls and clone size come straight from that table; D and trimming were deduced from the DNA. The repertoire holds more than 150,000 clones, with about 79% as singletons. The data are from a study of blood T cell repertoires in COVID-19. As for the study in general: Acute and convalescent COVID-19 specimens originated in the United States, Italy and Spain.

This CDR3 has 12 residues. CDR1 and CDR2 from the germline V gene are MNHNY and SVGAGI (reference sequence). The ends were cut back, 5 bases at V and 9 bases at J, with 13 bases in the middle. The chain is built from TRBV6-6 and TRBJ1-1, with TRBD1 as a possible D gene (6 bases). Sample: peripheral blood. The receptor was isolated from a woman aged 50 to 60 with acute or convalescent COVID-19. CDR3 coding DNA: TGTGCCAGCAGTAGAACAGGGCTTCAAGCTTTCTTT. Translating gives CASSRTGLQAFF.